The rows below give T cell receptor beta chains drawn from one sample of a study of shared clonotypes between healthy human individuals. Libraries were prepared by immunoSEQ multiplex PCR; TCRdb keeps only in-frame clonotypes and omits some of them. The table lists roughly 2,500,000 clones, approximately 93% of them singletons, with 0.36% in the top ten. Sequencing used naive CD4+ T cells from PBMCs. These receptors came from a man aged 18 to 30 in good health. Some clones in this sample may be carry-over from other donors' samples. CDR3s include the opening cysteine and the closing phenylalanine or tryptophan. A D gene is named only where the DNA matches it firmly. Size is stated for part of the rows, as once, few or many counts, or as a class when the clone is expanded.

V,length,size,D,J,DNA,CDR3
TRBV5-6,17,.,TRBD2,TRBJ2-5,TGTGCCAGCAGCTTGGCCCTGACTAGCGGGAGAGGGGGGACCCAGTACTTC,CASSLALTSGRGGTQYF
TRBV2,16,.,.,TRBJ2-2,TGTGCCAGCAGTGAGTTTGCGCCTTCGAACACCGGGGAGCTGTTTTTT,CASSEFAPSNTGELFF
TRBV10-3,12,.,TRBD1,TRBJ2-7,TGTGCCACCGGGACAGGGGTCGGCGAGCAGTACTTC,CATGTGVGEQYF
TRBV5-1,12,.,TRBD1,TRBJ2-7,TGCGCCAGCAGCCTAGACAGGGACGAGCAGTACTTC,CASSLDRDEQYF
TRBV5-1,18,.,TRBD1,TRBJ2-7,TGCGCCAGCAGCTTGGTAATAGCGAGCGGGACAGGGGCCTACGAGCAGTACTTC,CASSLVIASGTGAYEQYF
TRBV6-4,11,.,.,TRBJ1-2,TGTGCCAGCAGTGGAGGGGGAGGCTACACCTTC,CASSGGGGYTF
TRBV5-4,14,.,.,TRBJ2-3,TGTGCCAGCAGCTTGGTAGCAGCGCCAGATACGCAGTATTTT,CASSLVAAPDTQYF
TRBV27,14,once,.,TRBJ2-7,TGTGCCAGCAGTTCCAGGACGGATACCTACGAGCAGTACTTC,CASSSRTDTYEQYF
TRBV2,22,.,TRBD1,TRBJ1-5,TGTGCCAGCAGTAAAAGCCCCAACCGACAGGGGTTGCAAGAGCTTAGCAATCAGCCCCAGCATTTT,CASSKSPNRQGLQELSNQPQHF
TRBV5-1,15,.,TRBD1,TRBJ1-1,TGCGCCAGCAGCACGCGCCAGGGGGGTGCCACTGAAGCTTTCTTT,CASSTRQGGATEAFF
TRBV15,13,.,.,TRBJ2-1,TGTGCCACCAGCAGATGGGCCGACAATGAGCAGTTCTTC,CATSRWADNEQFF
TRBV30,14,.,.,TRBJ1-2,TGTGCCTGGAGTGTGGAGGGAAGGAGCTATGGCTACACCTTC,CAWSVEGRSYGYTF
TRBV28,18,.,TRBD2,TRBJ2-7,TGTGCCAGCAGTTTCCCTCCGGGACTAGCGGGGGCGCGGCACGAGCAGTACTTC,CASSFPPGLAGARHEQYF
TRBV2,14,.,.,TRBJ1-4,TGTGCCAGCAGTGAAGGCAGGGGCAATGAAAAACTGTTTTTT,CASSEGRGNEKLFF
TRBV5-1,15,.,.,TRBJ2-7,TGCGCCAGCAGCTTTACCACAGGGAAACTCTACGAGCAGTACTTC,CASSFTTGKLYEQYF
TRBV28,14,.,.,TRBJ2-1,TGTGCCAGCAGTTTACTTTCGCGGATGGTTGAGCAGTTCTTC,CASSLLSRMVEQFF
TRBV30,14,.,.,TRBJ1-6,TGTGCCTGGAGTATTCCGGGGGGCAATTCACCCCTCCACTTT,CAWSIPGGNSPLHF
TRBV11-1,15,.,.,TRBJ2-7,TGTGCCAGCGGACCTTCCGCCCTCCAACCGGGCGAGCAGTACTTC,CASGPSALQPGEQYF
TRBV5-1,16,.,.,TRBJ2-2,TGCGCCAGCAGCTTGGAAGGGGTGGGGAACACCGGGGAGCTGTTTTTT,CASSLEGVGNTGELFF
TRBV5-1,16,.,TRBD2,TRBJ2-7,TGCGCCAGCCTTCCGGGTGGTAGCGGGAGGAAGTACGAGCAGTACTTC,CASLPGGSGRKYEQYF
TRBV19,12,.,.,TRBJ1-1,TGTGCCAGTAGTTTGGGCCCCCTCGGGGCTTTCTTT,CASSLGPLGAFF
TRBV11-2,14,.,TRBD2,TRBJ2-3,TGTGCCAGCAGCCCGGGACTAGCGGGAGAGACGCAGTATTTT,CASSPGLAGETQYF
TRBV5-1,15,.,TRBD1,TRBJ1-1,TGCGCCAGCAGCTCACAGACAGGGACCGGCACTGAAGCTTTCTTT,CASSSQTGTGTEAFF
TRBV4-2,18,.,.,TRBJ2-3,TGTGCCAGCAGCCAAGGATTAGGGCGGAACCCAGGGACAGATACGCAGTATTTT,CASSQGLGRNPGTDTQYF
TRBV19,15,.,.,TRBJ2-1,TGTGCCAGTACGGGGACGATGGCAGGGTACTTTGAGCAGTTCTTC,CASTGTMAGYFEQFF